The sequence of this TCR beta chain was determined in a study of Ad26.COV2.S vaccination and SARS-CoV-2 variants. Study-wide results and limits: It was found that vaccine and placebo recipients had similar non-spike TCR breadth. Relative to placebo recipients, vaccine recipients exhibited elevated spike-specific TCR breadth.

The trim removed 3 bases at V and 5 bases at J, leaving 10 bases unmatched. The germline V gene has CDR1 SEHNR and CDR2 FQNEAQ (reference sequence). The length of the CDR3 is 16 residues. Regarding this clone: Its matching antigen is unknown.

TCRdb keeps only in-frame clones here, not all; method: immunoSEQ multiplex PCR. Altogether hundreds of thousands of clones are present, more than 85% being singletons, with the ten largest covering approximately 4.5%. Treatment defined: 15 to 20 received Ad26.COV2.S at low or high dose, single or two shots; 5 received placebo; per-sample allocation not given. It was on day 63 after the first vaccine or placebo injection that samples were taken. The receptor comes from a person between 18 and 59 years old who received the Ad26.COV2.S COVID-19 vaccine or a placebo. The material was peripheral blood, obtained in a trial of Ad26.COV2.S vaccine versus placebo. J is TRBJ2-3 and V is TRBV7-9, with 8 nucleotides matching TRBD2. The CDR3 DNA sequence: TGTGCCAGCAGCTTGGGAATAGCGGGATCAAAAGATACGCAGTATTTT. Translated, it gives CASSLGIAGSKDTQYF.